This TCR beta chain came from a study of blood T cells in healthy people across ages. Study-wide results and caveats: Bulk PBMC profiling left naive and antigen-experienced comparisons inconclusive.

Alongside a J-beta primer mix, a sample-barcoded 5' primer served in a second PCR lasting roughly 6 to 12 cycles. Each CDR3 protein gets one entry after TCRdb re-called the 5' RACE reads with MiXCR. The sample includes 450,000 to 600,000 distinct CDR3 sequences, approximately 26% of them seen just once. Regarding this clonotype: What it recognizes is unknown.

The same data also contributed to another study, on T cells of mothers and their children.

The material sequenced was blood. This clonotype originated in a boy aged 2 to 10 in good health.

CDR3 nucleotides: TGTGCCAGCAGTGGTCTCTGGGGACAAAATATCAATGAGCAGTTCTTC. Translating gives CASSGLWGQNINEQFF. The chain couples TRBV2 to TRBJ2-1; D may be TRBD1 (6 bases). The CDR3 spans 16 residues. CDR1 is SNHLY and CDR2 is FYNNEI in the germline V gene. The V gene lost 4 bases and the J gene lost 6 bases, with 19 bases spanning the gap.